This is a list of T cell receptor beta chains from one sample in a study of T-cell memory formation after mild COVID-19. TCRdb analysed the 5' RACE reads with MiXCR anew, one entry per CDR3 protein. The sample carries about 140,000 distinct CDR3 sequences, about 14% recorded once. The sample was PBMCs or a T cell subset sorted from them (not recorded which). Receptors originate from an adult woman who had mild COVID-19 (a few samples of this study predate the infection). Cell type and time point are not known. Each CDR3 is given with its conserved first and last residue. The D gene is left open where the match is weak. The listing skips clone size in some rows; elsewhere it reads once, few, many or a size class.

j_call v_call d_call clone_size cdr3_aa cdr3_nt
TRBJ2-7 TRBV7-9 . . CASSGHYEQYF TGTGCCAGCAGCGGCCACTACGAGCAGTACTTC
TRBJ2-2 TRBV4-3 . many CASSQAGSVSGELFF TGCGCCAGCAGCCAAGCGGGATCGGTTTCCGGGGAGCTGTTTTTT
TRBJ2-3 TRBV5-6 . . CASSAYLARDTDTQYF TGTGCCAGCAGCGCATACCTAGCGAGGGACACAGATACGCAGTATTTT
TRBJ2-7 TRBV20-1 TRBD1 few CSARKQGAVYEQYF TGCAGTGCTAGGAAGCAGGGGGCGGTCTACGAGCAGTACTTC
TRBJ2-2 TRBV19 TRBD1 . CASSILGTGGNTGELFF TGTGCCAGTAGTATCTTGGGCACAGGGGGGAACACCGGGGAGCTGTTTTTT
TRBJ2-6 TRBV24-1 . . CATSDAGANVLTF TGTGCCACCAGCGATGCTGGGGCCAACGTCCTGACTTTC
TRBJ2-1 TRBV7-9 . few CASRLATNNEQFF TGTGCCAGCAGGCTAGCGACCAACAATGAGCAGTTCTTC
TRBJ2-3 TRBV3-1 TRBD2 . CASSQDGAGGSDTQYF TGTGCCAGCAGCCAAGATGGAGCGGGGGGGTCAGATACGCAGTATTTT
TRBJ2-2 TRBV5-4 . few CASSMPEWAGELFF TGTGCCAGCAGCATGCCGGAATGGGCCGGGGAGCTGTTTTTT
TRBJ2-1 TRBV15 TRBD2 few CATSRPGLAGPNEQFF TGTGCCACCAGCAGGCCGGGACTAGCGGGCCCAAATGAGCAGTTCTTC
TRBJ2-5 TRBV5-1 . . CASSLAPRESLETQYF TGCGCCAGCAGCTTGGCGCCTAGAGAATCCCTAGAGACCCAGTACTTC
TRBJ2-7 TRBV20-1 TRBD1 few CSARDLRQGTYEQYF TGCAGTGCTAGAGATTTGAGACAGGGAACCTACGAGCAGTACTTC
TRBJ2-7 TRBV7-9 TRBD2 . CASSPTWTSGYEQYF TGTGCCAGCAGCCCCACCTGGACTAGCGGCTACGAGCAGTACTTC
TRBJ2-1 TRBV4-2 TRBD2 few CASSQDLAGAYNEQFF TGTGCCAGCAGCCAAGATCTAGCGGGAGCCTACAATGAGCAGTTCTTC
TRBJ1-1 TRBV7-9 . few CASRLPPGRESNTEAFF TGTGCCAGCAGGCTTCCCCCCGGCAGGGAATCGAACACTGAAGCTTTCTTT
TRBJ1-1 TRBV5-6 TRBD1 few CASSSETGGPTEAFF TGTGCCAGCAGCTCGGAAACAGGGGGTCCTACTGAAGCTTTCTTT
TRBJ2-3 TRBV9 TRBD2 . CASSNPRGLADSTDTQYF TGTGCCAGCAGCAACCCCCGGGGACTAGCGGACAGCACAGATACGCAGTATTTT
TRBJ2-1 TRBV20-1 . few CSARGAETGRLIVDEQFF TGCAGTGCTAGAGGGGCCGAAACGGGCCGTCTTATCGTGGATGAGCAGTTCTTC
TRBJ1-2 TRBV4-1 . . CASTSGGGYTF TGCGCCAGCACCTCGGGTGGTGGCTACACCTTC
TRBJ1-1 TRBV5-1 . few CASSLAQGANTEAFF TGCGCCAGCAGCTTGGCCCAAGGGGCGAACACTGAAGCTTTCTTT
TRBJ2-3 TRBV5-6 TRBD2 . CASSLNAGGGSTQYF TGTGCCAGCAGCTTGAACGCGGGAGGGGGATCTACGCAGTATTTT
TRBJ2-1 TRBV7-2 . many CASSLYLSSSYNEQFF TGTGCCAGCAGCCTATACTTGTCGAGCTCCTACAATGAGCAGTTCTTC
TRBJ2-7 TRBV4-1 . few CASSQEGRGVNEQYF TGCGCCAGCAGCCAAGAGGGCAGGGGAGTCAACGAGCAGTACTTC
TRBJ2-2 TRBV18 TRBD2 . CASSPSPQRELTGELFF TGTGCCAGCTCACCAAGCCCCCAGCGGGAGTTAACCGGGGAGCTGTTTTTT
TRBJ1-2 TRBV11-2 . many CASSYNTGTERHYGYTF TGTGCCAGCAGCTATAACACCGGGACGGAACGTCACTATGGCTACACCTTC
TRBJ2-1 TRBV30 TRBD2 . CAWSGGLAGINEQFF TGTGCCTGGAGCGGGGGACTAGCGGGGATCAATGAGCAGTTCTTC
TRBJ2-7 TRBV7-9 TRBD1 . CASSDRDREVYEQYF TGTGCCAGCAGCGACCGGGACAGGGAAGTATACGAGCAGTACTTC
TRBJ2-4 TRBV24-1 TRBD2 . CATSGGNRLAKNIQYF TGTGCCACCTCCGGGGGGAACAGACTAGCCAAAAACATTCAGTACTTC